These 18 T cell receptor beta chains originate from one sample sequenced in a study of T cells in Graves' hyperthyroidism and ophthalmopathy. RNA transcripts were the template for amplifying TCR beta CDR3 regions. TCR CDR3 regions were first amplified by RT-PCR with HTBI primers. In TCRdb, the multiplex PCR reads were re-called with MiXCR into one record per CDR3 protein. The repertoire holds fewer than 200,000 distinct CDR3 sequences, with 9.4% as singletons. The specimen sequenced was blood. Every receptor here comes from a woman aged 18-29 years with Graves' hyperthyroidism that later progressed to Graves' ophthalmopathy.

The J gene is TRBJ2-1, the V gene TRBV15; 14 bases are a match to TRBD2. Germline CDR1 LNHNV, CDR2 YYDKDF (reference sequence). Trimming took 4 bases from V and 9 from J; bases not matched to a gene: 8. The CDR3 loop spans 16 amino acids. The CDR3 sequence: CATSKSGGLAGGEQFF. The CDR3 DNA is TGTGCCACCAGCAAGTCAGGCGGACTAGCGGGGGGTGAGCAGTTCTTC.

The V and J genes are TRBV20-1 and TRBJ1-5; TRBD1 aligns across 7 bases. This CDR3 spans 16 amino acids. Germline V CDR1 and CDR2: DFQATT, SNEGSKA (reference sequence). V gave up 3 bases and J gave up 4 bases; unmatched junction bases: 12. The CDR3 reads CSARRQGFGVNQPQHF. For the CDR3, the DNA is TGCAGTGCTAGGAGACAGGGATTTGGTGTGAATCAGCCCCAGCATTTT.

This clonotype was seen at least ten times. The rearrangement uses TRBV9 and TRBJ2-4; D gene ambiguous. The ends were cut back, 4 bases at V and 5 bases at J, with 16 bases in the middle. This CDR3 contains 15 residues. The germline gives CDR1 SGDLS, CDR2 YYNGEE. The CDR3, as DNA: TGTGCCAGCAGCCTCTTCGGGTCTCCTGAAAACATTCAGTACTTC. Translated, it gives CASSLFGSPENIQYF.

Comment on this clonotype: A much more abundant neighbour one base away suggests this may be a read error. V is TRBV7-9 and J is TRBJ1-4; D gene uncertain. Deletions cut 2 bases from V and 8 bases from J, with 9 bases between. Germline V gene data show CDR1 as SEHNR and CDR2 as FQNEAQ (reference sequence). The CDR3 runs 13 residues. The CDR3 DNA reads as TGTGCCAGCAGCTTACGGCCTGGGGAAAAACTGTTTTTT. Its translation is CASSLRPGEKLFF.

This clonotype showed up many times. The rearrangement links TRBV19 to TRBJ2-1; TRBD1 matches at 9 bases. Germline V lookup: CDR1 LNHDA, CDR2 SQIVND (reference sequence). The CDR3 sequence is 15 residues long. The V and J ends lost 4 bases and 6 bases, in that order; junction bases with no gene match: 7. CDR3 protein: CASSTSGTGINEQFF. CDR3 DNA: TGTGCCAGTAGTACCTCCGGGACAGGGATCAATGAGCAGTTCTTC.

The V call is TRBV5-6, the J call TRBJ2-3; 7 bases line up with TRBD1. Losses at the gene ends were 5 bases for V and 0 bases for J; bases not matched to a gene: 6. The CDR3 runs 15 residues. CDR1 SGHDT and CDR2 YYEEEE come from the germline V gene. The CDR3 sequence is CASSYGTASTDTQYF. The CDR3, as DNA: TGTGCCAGCAGTTACGGGACAGCTAGCACAGATACGCAGTATTTT.

This clonotype showed up just a few times. The chain couples TRBV27 to TRBJ2-3; 12 bases are a match to TRBD2. The CDR3 is 15 residues long. The germline CDR1 and CDR2 sequences are MNHEY and SMNVEV (reference sequence). V trimming: 2 bases; J trimming: 4 bases; junction bases outside the gene matches: 1. CDR3 sequence: CASSLRTSGADTQYF. The CDR3 DNA is TGTGCCAGCAGTTTAAGGACTAGCGGGGCAGATACGCAGTATTTT.

This clonotype appeared a few times. The rearrangement uses TRBV5-8 and TRBJ1-6; no clear D. Germline values: CDR1 SGHTS, CDR2 YDEGEE. The CDR3 runs to 14 residues. V was shortened by 3 bases and J by 9 bases, with 13 bases between the two germline ends. This chain's CDR3 is CASSSIWGRSPLHF. The CDR3 bases are TGTGCCAGCAGCTCCATTTGGGGTCGTTCACCCCTCCACTTT.

This clonotype was observed at least ten times. The genes are TRBV7-3 and TRBJ1-1, with no clear D. The V gene's germline CDR1 is SGHTA and CDR2 FQGTGA. This CDR3 comprises 14 residues. Trimming shortened V by 2 bases and J by 0 bases, and 7 bases separated the two germline ends. The CDR3 protein is CASSLSRLNTEAFF. The CDR3 DNA reads TGTGCCAGCAGCTTATCGCGGTTGAACACTGAAGCTTTCTTT.

This clonotype occurred many times. The gene calls are TRBV7-8 and TRBJ1-5; 7 bases line up with TRBD1. This CDR3 is built from 14 residues. J gave up 6 bases and V 5 bases, and 7 bases lay outside the gene matches. CDR1 SGHVS and CDR2 FQNEAQ come from the germline V gene. CDR3 protein: CASSPTGLGQPQHF. CDR3 coding DNA: TGTGCCAGCAGCCCGACAGGGCTAGGTCAGCCCCAGCATTTT.

This clonotype was seen repeatedly, ten times or more. V gene TRBV30 combines with J gene TRBJ2-2; D unclear. V was shortened by 3 bases and J by 4 bases, with 9 bases between the two germline ends. CDR3 length: 13 amino acids. CDR1 is GTSNPN, CDR2 SVGIG, per germline (reference sequence). In DNA form, the CDR3 reads TGTGCCTGGAGGTTTCTATCCACCGGGGAGCTGTTTTTT. Its protein is CAWRFLSTGELFF. The full variable domain, in which reference TRBV30 and TRBJ2-2 provide the parts outside the CDR3, is SQTIHQWPATLVQPVGSPLSLECTVEGTSNPNLYWYRQAAGRGLQLLFYSVGIGQISSEVPQNLSASRPQDRQFILSSKKLLLSDSGFYLCAWRFLSTGELFFGEGSRLTVL.

About this clonotype: This clone may be a read error of a much larger clone one base away. The chain couples TRBV28 to TRBJ2-3; TRBD1 aligns across 8 bases. The CDR3 contains 14 residues. V shed 7 bases, J shed 6 bases, and the junction held 9 bases outside the gene matches. Germline V gene lookup returns CDR1 MDHEN and CDR2 SYDVKM. Here the CDR3 DNA reads TGTGCCAGCACCCTAAGGACAGGGATTGATACGCAGTATTTT. It yields the protein CASTLRTGIDTQYF.

This clonotype was detected many times. This sequence joins TRBV2 and TRBJ1-3; 10 bases are shared with TRBD1. Unmatched junction bases numbered 5, after V lost 7 bases and J lost 2 bases. The CDR3 totals 15 residues. CDR1 and CDR2 from the germline V gene are SNHLY and FYNNEI. The CDR3 sequence: CASKVGQGAGNTIYF. The CDR3 DNA follows: TGTGCCAGCAAGGTCGGACAGGGGGCTGGAAACACCATATATTTT.

V gene TRBV3-1 combines with J gene TRBJ2-5, with D uncertain. V was clipped by 1 base and J by 5 bases, with 8 bases between them. The germline CDR1 and CDR2 sequences are LGHDT and YNNKEL (reference sequence). The CDR3 sequence is 13 residues long. As DNA, the CDR3 is TGTGCCAGCAGCCAAGGTTCCGACGAGACCCAGTACTTC. It encodes CASSQGSDETQYF.

This clonotype was seen many times. V gene TRBV27 combines with J gene TRBJ1-1; weak D call: TRBD1 (6 bases). The germline CDR1 and CDR2 sequences are MNHEY and SMNVEV (reference sequence). Trimming took off 7 bases at V and 1 base at J, with 13 bases between the two ends. The CDR3 runs to 14 residues. CDR3 loop: CASNPTDRNTEAFF. CDR3 nucleotides: TGTGCCAGCAATCCCACGGACAGGAACACTGAAGCTTTCTTT.

The table lists this clonotype with many counts. The chain joins TRBV6-2 or TRBV6-3 to TRBJ1-5, with D unresolved. The CDR3 consists of 13 residues. Germline CDR1 reads MNHEY; CDR2 reads SVGEGT. V lost 2 bases and J lost 4, with 6 bases in between. The CDR3 nucleotides are TGTGCCAGCAGTTACAATCTGAATCAGCCCCAGCATTTT. Its protein product is CASSYNLNQPQHF.

Only a few counts were recorded for this clonotype. The gene calls are TRBV27 and TRBJ2-1; possible D gene TRBD1, 6 bases. This CDR3 is built from 17 residues. CDR1 and CDR2 (germline): MNHEY, SMNVEV (reference sequence). Trimming removed 5 bases from V and 1 base from J, with 18 bases in between. Written as DNA, the CDR3 is TGTGCCAGCAGTACCCTGAGGGGGAGTGGTTCCTACAATGAGCAGTTCTTC. Translation: CASSTLRGSGSYNEQFF.

The table lists this clonotype with many counts. The genes are TRBV6-5 and TRBJ1-1, with D possibly TRBD1 on 5 matching bases. Trimming cost V 0 bases and J 3 bases, with 11 bases left between them. Germline V lookup: CDR1 MNHEY, CDR2 SVGAGI. The CDR3 length is 15 residues. CDR3 sequence: CASSYSDKGYTEAFF. DNA of the CDR3: TGTGCCAGCAGTTACTCGGACAAGGGATACACTGAAGCTTTCTTT.